This T cell receptor beta chain was identified in a study of T cells in Graves' hyperthyroidism and ophthalmopathy. The length of the CDR3 is 17 residues. The germline CDR1 and CDR2 sequences are SQVTM and ANQGSEA. V gave up 3 bases and J gave up 3 bases, with 21 bases separating them. This clonotype was counted many times. RNA transcripts yielded amplified TCR beta CDR3 regions. HTBI primers were the set used in a first-round RT-PCR of the TCR CDR3. One entry per CDR3 protein results from TCRdb running MiXCR on the multiplex PCR reads. The sample shows fewer than 600,000 distinct CDR3 sequences, over 13% of them seen only once.

Sequencing was carried out using blood. The sequence was obtained from a woman in her late teens or twenties with Graves' hyperthyroidism. The chain is built from TRBV29-1 and TRBJ1-5; the D gene is possibly TRBD1 (5 bases). For the CDR3, the DNA is TGCAGCGTTGACCCCCCCGACAGATTTGGGGACAATCAGCCCCAGCATTTT. Residues: CSVDPPDRFGDNQPQHF. The whole variable domain, filled in from reference TRBV29-1 and TRBJ1-5, reads SAVISQKPSRDICQRGTSLTIQCQVDSQVTMMFWYRQQPGQSLTLIATANQGSEATYESGFVIDKFPISRPNLTFSTLTVSNMSPEDSSIYLCSVDPPDRFGDNQPQHFGDGTRLSIL.